A selection of T cell receptor beta chains follows, all from one sample in a study of OX40 agonist ivuxolimab in advanced cancers. Produced via immunoSEQ multiplex PCR; TCRdb's table is partial and in-frame only. The sample records 120,000 or so clones, approximately 89% being singletons. The starting material was CD4+ or CD8+ T cells sorted from blood, obtained in a trial of the OX40 agonist ivuxolimab. All receptors derive from an adult with an advanced solid tumor such as melanoma, head and neck, liver or kidney cancer. The CDR3 runs from the conserved cysteine through the conserved F or W. The order of the fields is V gene, J gene, CDR3 protein.

>TRBV4-1|TRBJ2-2
CASSQESTLSTGELFF
>TRBV7-3|TRBJ1-1
CASSLTGGTNTEAFF
>TRBV18|TRBJ2-7
CASSPRSSYEQYF
>TRBV30|TRBJ2-1
CAWSKSTPNGGNEQFF
>TRBV5-1|TRBJ2-2
CASGTGGPSGELFF
>TRBV23-1|TRBJ1-5
CASSRRVEERGGSNQPQHF
>TRBV5-1|TRBJ1-1
CASSKSGRFEAFF
>TRBV7-2|TRBJ2-2
CASSKRGGRRTGELFF
>TRBV27|TRBJ2-6
CASSLAGANVLTF
>TRBV18|TRBJ2-2
CASSPRQGDTGELFF